This TCR beta chain was found in a study of identical twins. Findings and caveats of the study: For zero-insertion analyses, partial confounding could come from invariant MAIT and iNKT cells. Instead of following the same donors, the conclusions were based on cross-sectional statistical analysis. The abundant beta clonotypes from cord blood had fewer insertions, and memory repertoires had none of this.

The CDR3 has 15 amino acids. The germline gives CDR1 DFQATT, CDR2 SNEGSKA (reference sequence). The V gene lost 1 base and the J gene lost 0 bases, with 12 bases spanning the gap. TCRdb ran MiXCR on the 5' RACE reads and lists one entry per CDR3 protein. Of 450,000 or so distinct CDR3 sequences in the sample, over 12% are singletons; the top ten hold around 0.52%. This clonotype was observed a few times. What it binds is not known. Healthy Caucasians were all of the donors. The sample was also linked to a second study, of yellow fever vaccine responses in identical twins.

Sequenced: CD4+ T cells sorted from blood. The origin of this receptor is a woman aged 18-30 years in good health. The chain joins TRBV20-1 to TRBJ1-2; D is unclear. CDR3 nucleotides: TGCAGTGCTAGAGCTTGGTTCTCAGCTAACTATGGCTACACCTTC. Translation: CSARAWFSANYGYTF.